One and the same sample provided the 8 T cell receptor beta chains below, sequenced in a study of blood T cell repertoires in COVID-19. This table comes from immunoSEQ multiplex PCR, and its TCRdb copy is limited to in-frame clones, with some not included. The data show 250,000 or so clones, 85% to 90% seen once. Material: peripheral blood. These TCRs come from a woman aged 40 to 50 who had recovered from COVID-19.

This chain links TRBV9 with TRBJ2-7; weak D call: TRBD1 (6 bases). CDR3 length: 14 residues. The germline CDR1 and CDR2 sequences are SGDLS and YYNGEE. Trimming took off 0 bases at V and 3 bases at J, with 10 bases between the two ends. CDR3 in amino acids: CASSVGGRSYEQYF. CDR3 coding DNA: TGTGCCAGCAGCGTAGGGGGGCGGAGCTACGAGCAGTACTTC. Supplemented by reference TRBV9 and TRBJ2-7, the full variable domain reads DSGVTQTPKHLITATGQRVTLRCSPRSGDLSVYWYQQSLDQGLQFLIQYYNGEERAKGNILERFSAQQFPDLHSELNLSSLELGDSALYFCASSVGGRSYEQYFGPGTRLTVT.

The chain combines TRBV14 with TRBJ1-6, with no clear D. The CDR3 loop spans 15 amino acids. Between the trimmed V and J ends, which lost 0 bases and 4 bases, there was a span of 7 bases. Germline V lookup: CDR1 SGHDN, CDR2 FVKESK. DNA for the CDR3: TGTGCCAGCAGCCAAGATGGAGTTTATAATTCACCCCTCCACTTT. Translating it yields CASSQDGVYNSPLHF.

As to this clone: In the same sample, other DNA sequences code for this CDR3. This chain connects TRBV5-1 to TRBJ2-5; 7 bases are shared with TRBD2. J gave up 5 bases and V 0 bases, and 4 bases lay outside the gene matches. Looked up from germline, CDR1 is SGHRS and CDR2 is YFSETQ. This CDR3 has 14 residues. CDR3 sequence: CASSLGGGSETQYF. DNA of the CDR3: TGCGCCAGCAGCTTGGGGGGCGGGAGTGAGACCCAGTACTTC.

This clone was recorded a few times. The CDR3 ends on some other residue instead of the conserved phenylalanine or tryptophan, so this is likely a read error. The DNA is omitted, as the CDR3 cannot be located on it reliably, and the CDR3 follows TCRdb's listing. V usage is TRBV5-5 and J usage is TRBJ1-4; the tabulated D call, TRBD1, remains unverified against the DNA. Counting both end residues, the CDR3 totals 14 amino acids. The germline V gene encodes CDR1 SGHKS and CDR2 YYEKEE (reference sequence). The chain's CDR3 is CASSPRTGQGPEGV.

The chain carries TRBV11-3 and TRBJ2-5; no clear D. With 5 bases removed from V and 0 bases from J, the gap between germline ends came to 4 bases. The CDR3 contains 12 residues. Germline assignment: CDR1 SGHNT and CDR2 YENEEA. CDR3 sequence reads: CASSPNQETQYF. The CDR3 DNA follows: TGTGCCAGCAGCCCCAACCAAGAGACCCAGTACTTC.

This clone has a single count. V usage is TRBV13 and J usage is TRBJ1-2; D possibly corresponds to TRBD1 (5 bases). Germline V gives CDR1 PRHDT, CDR2 FYEKMQ (reference sequence). The CDR3 covers 14 residues. Trimming stripped 6 bases from V and 5 bases from J, with 16 bases between. The chain's CDR3 is CASRGRKLGYGYTF. The CDR3 DNA reads TGTGCCAGCAGGGGGCGCAAGCTTGGGTATGGCTACACCTTC.

The chain uses TRBV25-1 and TRBJ2-1, with 9 bases aligning to TRBD2. The CDR3 has 16 residues. From germline, CDR1 is MGHDK and CDR2 SYGVNS. With 0 bases clipped from V and 9 bases from J, the junction kept 9 bases outside the gene matches. The CDR3 DNA follows: TGTGCCAGCAGTGAATATCCGGGACTAGCCGCCTCTGAGCAGTTCTTC. This codes for CASSEYPGLAASEQFF.

This chain uses TRBV16 with TRBJ2-7; TRBD2 might be the D (7 bases). This CDR3 comprises 17 residues. CDR1 is KGHSY, CDR2 FQNENV, per germline. V shed 4 bases and J shed 4 bases, with 23 bases lying between them. CDR3 amino acids: CASSPVGGGSLRYEQYF. The CDR3, as DNA: TGTGCCAGCAGCCCCGTGGGGGGCGGGAGCCTTCGGTACGAGCAGTACTTC.